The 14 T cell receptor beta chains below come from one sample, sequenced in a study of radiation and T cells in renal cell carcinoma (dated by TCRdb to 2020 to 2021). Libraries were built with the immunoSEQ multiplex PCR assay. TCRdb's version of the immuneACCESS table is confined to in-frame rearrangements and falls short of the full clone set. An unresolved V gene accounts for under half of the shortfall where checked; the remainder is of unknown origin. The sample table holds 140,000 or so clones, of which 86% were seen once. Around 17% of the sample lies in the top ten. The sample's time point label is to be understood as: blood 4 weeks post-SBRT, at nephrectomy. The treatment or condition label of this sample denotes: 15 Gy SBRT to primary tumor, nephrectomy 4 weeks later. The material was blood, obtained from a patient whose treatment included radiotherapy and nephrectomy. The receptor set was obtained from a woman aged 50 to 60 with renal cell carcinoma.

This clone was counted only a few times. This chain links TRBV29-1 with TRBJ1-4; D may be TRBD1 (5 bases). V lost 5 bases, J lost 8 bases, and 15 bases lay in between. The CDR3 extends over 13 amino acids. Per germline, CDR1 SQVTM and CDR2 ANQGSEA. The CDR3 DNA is TGCAGCGTTCCCTCTGGGGGAAGGGAAAAACTGTTTTTT. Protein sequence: CSVPSGGREKLFF. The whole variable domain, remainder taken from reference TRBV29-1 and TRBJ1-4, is SAVISQKPSRDICQRGTSLTIQCQVDSQVTMMFWYRQQPGQSLTLIATANQGSEATYESGFVIDKFPISRPNLTFSTLTVSNMSPEDSSIYLCSVPSGGREKLFFGSGTQLSVL.

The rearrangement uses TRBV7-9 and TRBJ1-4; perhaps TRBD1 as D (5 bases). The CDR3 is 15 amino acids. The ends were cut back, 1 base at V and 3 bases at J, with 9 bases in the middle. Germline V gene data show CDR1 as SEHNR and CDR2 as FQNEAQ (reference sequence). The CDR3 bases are TGTGCCAGCAGCTTAGTGGGGGACGCTAATGAAAAACTGTTTTTT. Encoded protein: CASSLVGDANEKLFF.

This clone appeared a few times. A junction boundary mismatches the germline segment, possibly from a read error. The CDR3 spells CSVERFPEAFF. CDR3 DNA: TGCAGCGTTGAAAGATTTCCTGAGGCTTTCTTT. The chain couples TRBV29-1 to TRBJ1-1, with unresolved D. The CDR3 totals 11 residues. CDR1 and CDR2 from the germline V gene are SQVTM and ANQGSEA.

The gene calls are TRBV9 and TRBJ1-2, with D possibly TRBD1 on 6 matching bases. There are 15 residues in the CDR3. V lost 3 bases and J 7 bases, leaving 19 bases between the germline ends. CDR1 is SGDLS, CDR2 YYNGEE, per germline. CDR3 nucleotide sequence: TGTGCCAGCAGCGGGCATACAGGGTCCGCGGGTGGCTACACCTTC. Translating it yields CASSGHTGSAGGYTF.

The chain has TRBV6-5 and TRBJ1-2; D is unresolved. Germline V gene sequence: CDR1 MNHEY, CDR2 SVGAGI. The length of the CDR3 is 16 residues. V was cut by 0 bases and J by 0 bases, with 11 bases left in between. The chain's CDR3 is CASSYSSPGSNYGYTF. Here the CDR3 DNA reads TGTGCCAGCAGTTACTCGAGCCCAGGCTCTAACTATGGCTACACCTTC.

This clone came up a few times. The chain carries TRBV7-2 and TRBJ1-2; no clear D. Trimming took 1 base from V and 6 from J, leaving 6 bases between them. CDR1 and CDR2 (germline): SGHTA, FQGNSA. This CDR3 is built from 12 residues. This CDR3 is CASSLGLDGYTF. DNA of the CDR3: TGTGCCAGCAGCTTAGGGTTGGATGGCTACACCTTC.

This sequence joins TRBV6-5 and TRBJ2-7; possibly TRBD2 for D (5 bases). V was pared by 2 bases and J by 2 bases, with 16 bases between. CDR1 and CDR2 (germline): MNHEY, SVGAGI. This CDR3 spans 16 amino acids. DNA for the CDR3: TGTGCCAGCAGTTACCCGGCGTCTGGGAGTCCCTACGAGCAGTACTTC. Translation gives CASSYPASGSPYEQYF.

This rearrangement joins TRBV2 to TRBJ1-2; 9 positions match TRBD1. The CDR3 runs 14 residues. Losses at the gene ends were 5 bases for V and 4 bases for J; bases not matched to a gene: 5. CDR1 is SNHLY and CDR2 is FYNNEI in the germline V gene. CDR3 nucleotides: TGTGCCAGCAGTAGGGACAGGGAGGCCTATGGCTACACCTTC. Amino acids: CASSRDREAYGYTF.

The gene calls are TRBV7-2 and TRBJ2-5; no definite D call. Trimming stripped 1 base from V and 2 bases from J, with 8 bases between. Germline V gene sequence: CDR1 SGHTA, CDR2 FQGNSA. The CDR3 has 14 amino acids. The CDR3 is CASSLVIRQETQYF. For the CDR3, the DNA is TGTGCCAGCAGCTTAGTGATTAGACAAGAGACCCAGTACTTC.

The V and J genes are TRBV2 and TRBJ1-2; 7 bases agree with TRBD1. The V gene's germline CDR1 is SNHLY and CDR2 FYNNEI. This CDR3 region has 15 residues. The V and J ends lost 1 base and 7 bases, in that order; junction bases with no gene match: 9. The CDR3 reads CASSEVRTGTGGYTF. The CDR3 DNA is TGTGCCAGCAGTGAAGTGAGGACAGGAACAGGTGGCTACACCTTC. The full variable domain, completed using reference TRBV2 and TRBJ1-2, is EPEVTQTPSHQVTQMGQEVILRCVPISNHLYFYWYRQILGQKVEFLVSFYNNEISEKSEIFDDQFSVERPDGSNFTLKIRSTKLEDSAMYFCASSEVRTGTGGYTFGSGTRLTVV.

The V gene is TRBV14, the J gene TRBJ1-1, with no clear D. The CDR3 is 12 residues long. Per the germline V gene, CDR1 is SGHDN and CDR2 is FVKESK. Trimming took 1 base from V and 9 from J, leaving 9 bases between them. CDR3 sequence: CASSQASEKAFF. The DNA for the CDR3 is TGTGCCAGCAGCCAAGCCTCAGAGAAAGCTTTCTTT.

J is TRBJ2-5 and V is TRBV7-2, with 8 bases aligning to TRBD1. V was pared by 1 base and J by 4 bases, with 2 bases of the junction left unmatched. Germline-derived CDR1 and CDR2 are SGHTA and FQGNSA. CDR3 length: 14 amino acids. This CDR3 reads CASSLGDRPETQYF. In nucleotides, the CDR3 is TGTGCCAGCAGCTTAGGGGACAGGCCAGAGACCCAGTACTTC.

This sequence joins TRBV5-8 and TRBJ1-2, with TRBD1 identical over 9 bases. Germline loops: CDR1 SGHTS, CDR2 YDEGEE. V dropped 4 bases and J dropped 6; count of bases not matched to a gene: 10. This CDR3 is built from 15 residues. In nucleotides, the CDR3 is TGTGCCAGCAGCCCGCGGGACAGGGTAGCGAATGGCTACACCTTC. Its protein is CASSPRDRVANGYTF.

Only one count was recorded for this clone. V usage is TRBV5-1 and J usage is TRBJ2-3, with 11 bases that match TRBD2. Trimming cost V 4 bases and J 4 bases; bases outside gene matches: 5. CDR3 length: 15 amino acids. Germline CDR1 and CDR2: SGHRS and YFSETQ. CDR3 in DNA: TGCGCCAGCAGCCCTCTAGCGGGAGGCGCAGATACGCAGTATTTT. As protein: CASSPLAGGADTQYF.